This TCR beta chain was sequenced for a study of radiation and T cells in renal cell carcinoma. Germline V lookup: CDR1 SGHDN, CDR2 FVKESK. This CDR3 comprises 14 residues. Trimming removed 8 bases at V and 2 bases at J, with 16 bases between. This clone was detected many times. Method: immunoSEQ multiplex PCR; TCRdb's copy keeps in-frame clones and lacks some. Of approximately 17,000 clones detected, roughly 50% appear once; the ten largest clones hold less than 50%. Treatment noted: 15 Gy SBRT to primary tumor, nephrectomy 4 weeks later. The sequenced sample was tumor tissue, obtained from a patient whose treatment included radiotherapy and nephrectomy. The receptor was isolated from a woman aged 55-69 years with renal cell carcinoma. J is TRBJ2-7 and V is TRBV14; either TRBD1 or TRBD2 may supply D (6 bases each). The CDR3 DNA is TGTGCCAGCGCTAGGGGGAGGTATGCCTACGAGCAGTACTTC. Protein: CASARGRYAYEQYF.